The entry that follows covers one T cell receptor beta chain sequence. The antigen it recognizes is unknown. Qualities for individual bases were not recorded, and no much larger clone is one base off. At one collaborating source in Seattle, patients were enrolled during active infection and were followed longitudinally through the course of disease. The collaborating institutions used their own protocols to collect whole blood in K2EDTA tubes. For TCRbeta analysis, collaborator samples were shipped as frozen whole blood, as isolated PBMCs, or as DNA extracted from either sample type. The sample belongs to a study of blood T cell repertoires in COVID-19 (dated by TCRdb to about 2020). In terms of the full investigation: Collaborator samples came from the United States, Italy and Spain and covered acute and convalescent phases of COVID-19. Deeply sampled blood TCRbeta repertoires from subjects exposed to, actively infected with, or recovered from COVID-19 were included in the dataset. The samples were drawn from the first 160 participants of the ongoing ImmuneRACE study and from 950 to 1,500 subjects provided by 6 global collaborators. Where HLA class I and class II types were available, the types were taken from metadata supplied by the sample provider, not from assay-based typing. The prospective study material was composed of cDNA or gDNA derived from T cells, B-cell-depleted T cells, or PBMCs. A freely available public database, intended as a resource for researchers studying the immune response to SARS-CoV-2, is where the repertoires were released. Sample metadata almost always included a de-identified subject ID, COVID-19 status, age in years and sex. What the study reported, not specific to this receptor: The amount of clinical and demographic metadata varied by source and participant and was provided uncurated.

The immunoSEQ Assay, a bias-controlled multiplex PCR, was used to amplify TCRbeta CDR3 regions from genomic DNA. Regarding the original processing steps: Nucleated cell counts per sample were estimated from amplification of reference gene primers within the assay. To quantify the absolute abundance of each unique TCRbeta CDR3 rearrangement, sequence reads were collapsed and filtered. Productive Simpson clonality was computed per sample as the square root of Simpson's diversity index over productive rearrangements. The immuneACCESS repertoire file appears here via TCRdb, limited to in-frame rearrangements. These files lack a portion of the clones; in checked studies, under half of the deficit traces to unresolved V genes, and the cause of the others is not known. The DNA gave D and trimming, while V, J and clone size come from that table. In all, the sample holds about 300,000 clones, and 88% of those were seen once. The ten top clones hold 1.6% of the sample.

Sequenced material: peripheral blood. This sequence originates from a woman in her 30s with COVID-19, enrolled during active disease.

The DNA is TGCAGCGTTGAAACCGGTGCGGAGTGGACAGATACGCAGTATTTT. It encodes CSVETGAEWTDTQYF. The V gene is TRBV29-1 and the J gene is TRBJ2-3, with no reliable assignment of the D segment. A distance of 15 bases separates the germline ends of V and J, which lose 2 bases and 3 bases respectively. From the cysteine through the phenylalanine, the CDR3 covers 15 amino acids. The entry retains the CDR3 DNA only, 45 bases that are in frame from base 1. CDR1 and CDR2, per the germline V gene, are SQVTM and ANQGSEA.